This TCR beta chain was documented in a study of Japanese encephalitis immunity and Zika vaccine responses (dated by TCRdb to about 2021). Notes on the research overall: Each included participant got alum-adjuvanted ZPIV three times, at weeks 0, 4 and 28, with every dose being 5.0 ug. For TCR sequencing, a handful of representative participants were selected from each pre-vaccination group, and samples were taken at week 0 (after pre-vaccination, before ZPIV) and at week 52. The study tested whether CD4 T cell responses to the Zika vaccine were shaped by prior Japanese encephalitis virus (JEV) or yellow fever virus (YFV) vaccination. TCR repertoires from three flavivirus-naive individuals were also analyzed at weeks 2, 6 and 52 after the start of ZPIV vaccination. ZIKV peptides were 15-mers overlapping by 11 residues, selected for NetMHCpan/NetMHCII-predicted epitopes with affinity below 50 nM. One dose of YFV vaccine (YF-VAX) was administered before ZPIV to roughly 12 participants, and eight or nine participants were flavivirus-naive. The stimulations used peptide pools from ZIKV structural proteins divided into flavivirus-conserved and non-conserved sets, or JEV or YFV peptides that matched the pre-vaccination. Approximately eleven participants were given two doses of JEV vaccine (IXIARO) 28 days apart, two to three months before the first ZPIV dose.

This clonotype is categorized as large (0.1 to 1%). Per-base quality was not reported, and no clone a single base away is much larger than it. PBMCs were labeled with CellTrace CFSE and were cultured for approximately 6 days in RPMI containing around 8% human serum plus peptide pools at 0.85 to 1 ug/mL each. On a BD FACSAria, proliferating CD4 T cells were sorted without fixation as live CD56-CD19-CD16-CD3+CD4+ CFSE-low cells. The enrolled adults were healthy, and microneutralization screening showed them to be seronegative for ZIKV, JEV, YFV, DENV and WNV. Samples came from a phase 1, double-blinded, randomized, placebo-controlled trial of an alum-adjuvanted Zika purified-inactivated virus (ZPIV) vaccine. Peripheral blood mononuclear cells were isolated using a standard procedure and kept frozen in liquid nitrogen until needed. Study-level results and caveats: In JEV-pre-vaccinated donors, the repertoire richness of CD4 T cells responding to conserved ZIKV epitopes dropped significantly after ZPIV. The analysis was restricted to a subset of trial participants with three doses and adequate samples, and the entire vaccinated cohort was not analyzed. Samples were clustered by participant, with no similarity observed between individuals, suggesting that no public TCRs were detected. Because there were not enough samples, the peptide pools could not be deconvoluted, which meant the specific peptides behind the cross-reactive responses went unidentified. Only a few individuals showed CD8 T cell responses to the ZIKV peptide pools, and those responses were of very low magnitude. Repertoire similarity across time-points and stimulations was higher in JEV-pre-vaccinated donors than in YFV-pre-vaccinated donors, indicating more clonotypes shared between ZIKV and JEV stimulation.

Libraries were built with 5' RACE. Before sequencing, the TCRbeta libraries were pooled in amounts proportional to the number of cells sorted for each library. RNAzol RT was used to extract total RNA from the sorted cells, and cDNA was then synthesized using an oligo(dT) primer together with a template-switching oligo. The TCRbeta V-CDR3-J region was PCR-amplified with Kapa HiFi using a SMARTer oligo primer and a TCRbeta constant-region primer. A second PCR added Illumina adaptors and sample-specific index barcodes, with HighPrep bead cleanup and Bioanalyzer confirmation of a roughly 650 bp band. Sequencing of the libraries was done on an Illumina MiSeq using 2x151 bp paired-end reads. As for the original processing: Reads were demultiplexed with an in-house Java program, and MiXCR assigned TCRbeta annotations and counted clonotypes. Repertoire overlap was assessed with Morisita-Horn indices from the R package vegan, and UPGMA clustering and Circos plots of recurring clonotypes were generated. Shannon diversity and richness were each normalized to the maximum value possible given the input cell numbers, so the resulting values fell between 0 and 1. CDR3beta sequences were aligned using MUSCLE, distances were calculated using SeqinR, and multidimensional scaling was plotted in R. The raw public reads went through TCRdb reprocessing: fastp at Q25, MiXCR clone calling, in-frame beta chains kept. Records with the same CDR3 protein are collapsed into one entry carrying the most frequent genes and DNA. These V and J calls derive from TCRdb rather than the authors' analysis. For this sample there are under 150 distinct CDR3 sequences; under 13% appear just once. The top ten hold over 45% of the sample.

Sequenced material: antigen-activated CD4+ T cells from blood, cultured, taken during a Zika inactivated vaccine study. The receptor was derived from an adult woman who received an inactivated Zika virus vaccine.

The nucleotide sequence is given as TGCGCCAGCAGCCAAGTCGGAAACACCATATATTTT. Its translation reads: CASSQVGNTIYF. Rearrangement joined TRBV4-3 to TRBJ1-3, with no confidently assigned D gene. The V end loses 1 base and the J end loses 4 bases, and a stretch of 2 bases separates them. CDR1 and CDR2 were assigned from the germline V gene as LGHNA and YSLEER. The CDR3 covers 12 residues, taking in both the cysteine and the phenylalanine. The sequence is cut down to CDR3 DNA, 36 bases in frame from base 1.